What follows are 21 T cell receptor beta chains derived from one specimen sequenced in a study of blood T cell repertoires in COVID-19. Clones were read by immunoSEQ multiplex PCR, and TCRdb kept only the in-frame ones, dropping some. The repertoire holds around 180,000 clones, with 76% as singletons. What was sequenced was PBMCs or T cells enriched from blood (not recorded which). The source of these receptors is a woman in her forties or fifties with acute COVID-19.

The chain carries TRBV7-2 and TRBJ1-6; D is unresolved. The CDR3 is 13 amino acids. V lost 5 bases to trimming and J lost 9 bases, with 11 bases between them. In germline, CDR1 is SGHTA, CDR2 FQGNSA. CDR3 region: CASSARSGSPLHF. Here the CDR3 DNA reads TGTGCCAGCAGCGCCCGGTCAGGTTCACCCCTCCACTTT.

V is TRBV5-8 and J is TRBJ1-4; tentative D call: TRBD1 (5 bases). Trimming cost V 4 bases and J 4 bases, with 8 bases left between them. The CDR3 runs 13 residues. In germline, CDR1 is SGHTS, CDR2 YDEGEE. The CDR3 sequence is CASSNRLNEKLFF. CDR3 coding DNA: TGTGCCAGCAGCAACAGGCTTAATGAAAAACTGTTTTTT.

The V gene is TRBV11-3, the J gene TRBJ2-5, with 11 bases lining up with TRBD1. The CDR3 sequence is 17 residues long. From germline, CDR1 is SGHNT and CDR2 YENEEA. Trimming took 1 base from V and 5 from J; bases not matched to a gene: 9. CDR3 protein: CASSLGVGTGGRETQYF. The CDR3, as DNA: TGTGCCAGCAGCTTAGGCGTCGGGACAGGGGGACGGGAGACCCAGTACTTC.

This chain joins TRBV2 and TRBJ2-7; D perhaps matches TRBD1 (6 bases). The CDR3 consists of 14 residues. The ends were cut back, 2 bases at V and 5 bases at J, with 13 bases in the middle. Germline V lookup: CDR1 SNHLY, CDR2 FYNNEI. CDR3 amino acids: CASSERAGVHEQYV. In DNA form, the CDR3 reads TGTGCCAGCAGTGAAAGGGCAGGGGTACACGAGCAGTACGTC.

V and J are TRBV24-1 and TRBJ1-5; the D is unclear. The germline V and J ends were trimmed by 12 bases and 0 bases, with 11 bases remaining between them. There are 13 residues in the CDR3. Germline V gene lookup returns CDR1 KGHDR and CDR2 SFDVKD. The CDR3 DNA is TGTGCCGCCCAAACAGATAGCAATCAGCCCCAGCATTTT. It yields the protein CAAQTDSNQPQHF.

The chain recombines TRBV5-1 with TRBJ1-1; 8 bases are a match to TRBD1. CDR3 length: 15 amino acids. CDR1 and CDR2 (germline): SGHRS, YFSETQ. V dropped 1 base and J dropped 9; count of bases not matched to a gene: 11. The CDR3 DNA is TGCGCCAGCAGCTTGCGCGCTGGGACAGGATCTCAAGCTTTCTTT. Translated: CASSLRAGTGSQAFF.

The rearrangement links TRBV7-6 to TRBJ1-3, with D perhaps TRBD1 (5 bases). Trimming removed 5 bases from V and 8 bases from J, with 22 bases in between. Germline loops: CDR1 SGHVS, CDR2 FNYEAQ. This CDR3 comprises 16 residues. The CDR3 region is CASSLYSPGSGDTIYF. CDR3 in DNA: TGTGCCAGCAGCCTTTATTCACCAGGGAGCGGGGACACCATATATTTT. Complete variable domain (other parts from reference TRBV7-6 and TRBJ1-3): GAGVSQSPRYKVTKRGQDVALRCDPISGHVSLYWYRQALGQGPEFLTYFNYEAQQDKSGLPNDRFSAERPEGSISTLTIQRTEQRDSAMYRCASSLYSPGSGDTIYFGEGSWLTVV.

The V call is TRBV5-1, the J call TRBJ1-1; D is perhaps TRBD1 (5 bases). Deletions cut 0 bases from V and 4 bases from J, with 25 bases between. Germline V lookup: CDR1 SGHRS, CDR2 YFSETQ. The CDR3 is made up of 19 amino acids. The DNA for the CDR3 is TGCGCCAGCAGCTTGGTCACGGGGGTCATGAATATACGTGGCACTGAAGCTTTCTTT. It specifies CASSLVTGVMNIRGTEAFF.

This chain's CDR3 is CASSLLQGVGYTF. The CDR3 DNA reads TGTGCCAGCAGCTTACTCCAGGGGGTAGGCTACACCTTC. The chain is built from TRBV7-9 and TRBJ1-2, with 7 nucleotides matching TRBD1. The CDR3 consists of 13 residues. Germline assignment: CDR1 SEHNR and CDR2 FQNEAQ (reference sequence). Trimming cost V 2 bases and J 8 bases; bases outside gene matches: 5.

The sample holds a few counts of this clone. The gene calls are TRBV5-6 and TRBJ2-7, with TRBD1 identical over 11 bases. Looked up from germline, CDR1 is SGHDT and CDR2 is YYEEEE. The CDR3 spans 16 residues. V shed 0 bases and J 2 bases; nucleotides not matched to a gene: 4. In DNA, the CDR3 is TGTGCCAGCAGCTTGGGCCGGGACAGGGGGACCTACGAGCAGTACGTC. Protein product: CASSLGRDRGTYEQYV.

The chain links TRBV7-9 to TRBJ1-2; D unresolved. CDR1 SEHNR and CDR2 FQNEAQ come from the germline V gene (reference sequence). V was cut by 5 bases and J by 1 base, with 5 bases left in between. This CDR3 region has 12 residues. CDR3 sequence (DNA): TGTGCCAGCAGCCCCGGTAACTATGGCTACACCTTC. Its translation is CASSPGNYGYTF.

The gene calls are TRBV7-9 and TRBJ2-7; the D is unclear. Germline CDR1 reads SEHNR; CDR2 reads FQNEAQ (reference sequence). The CDR3 extends over 11 amino acids. V gave up 1 base and J gave up 5 bases, with 3 bases separating them. CDR3 sequence reads: CASSLVDEQYV. The CDR3 DNA reads as TGTGCCAGCAGCTTAGTCGACGAGCAGTACGTC.

The chain joins TRBV28 to TRBJ1-6; D is perhaps TRBD1 (5 bases). Germline CDR1 is MDHEN and CDR2 is SYDVKM. This CDR3 has 17 residues. V was trimmed by 3 bases and J by 4 bases, leaving 16 bases between them. The CDR3 spells CASSLADKRPYNSPLHF. DNA for the CDR3: TGTGCCAGCAGTTTGGCGGACAAGAGGCCGTATAATTCACCCCTCCACTTT.

This clone has a single count. The chain is built from TRBV6-1 and TRBJ1-1; D unclear. The CDR3 totals 16 residues. V lost 4 bases, J lost 0 bases, and 15 bases lay in between. Germline-derived CDR1 and CDR2 are MNHNS and SASEGT. The CDR3 bases are TGTGCCAGCAGTGTGGGCCCCGGGAGTATGAACACTGAAGCTTTCTTT. Protein product: CASSVGPGSMNTEAFF.

The chain uses TRBV5-1 and TRBJ2-3; D possibly corresponds to TRBD1 (6 bases). CDR1 and CDR2 (germline): SGHRS, YFSETQ. Trimming took 6 bases from V and 1 from J, leaving 18 bases between them. The length of the CDR3 is 16 residues. CDR3 sequence: CASTPHTGTRTDTQYF. The DNA of the CDR3 is TGCGCCAGCACACCCCACACCGGGACACGCACAGATACGCAGTATTTT.

This chain uses TRBV3-1 (or the pseudogene TRBV3-2) with TRBJ1-1; 7 positions match TRBD1. The germline V gene has CDR1 LGHDT and CDR2 YNNKEL (reference sequence). CDR3 length equals 14 residues. V lost 6 bases, J lost 0 bases, and 4 bases stayed unmatched. CDR3 residues: CASRPGQMNTEAFF. As DNA, the CDR3 is TGTGCCAGCAGACCGGGACAGATGAACACTGAAGCTTTCTTT.

A few counts support this clone. The chain joins TRBV7-2 to TRBJ1-3; weak D call: TRBD1 (6 bases). V gave up 5 bases and J gave up 7 bases, with 18 bases separating them. This CDR3 is 15 amino acids long. Germline CDR1 SGHTA, CDR2 FQGNSA. The CDR3 nucleotides are TGTGCCAGCAGCCACCTGACAGGTTATGGTAACACCATATATTTT. Amino acid sequence: CASSHLTGYGNTIYF.

V gene TRBV5-4 combines with J gene TRBJ2-7; 7 bases match TRBD1. The V and J ends lost 6 bases and 2 bases, in that order; junction bases with no gene match: 8. The CDR3 extends over 14 amino acids. From germline, CDR1 is SGHNT and CDR2 YYREEE (reference sequence). The CDR3 DNA reads as TGTGCCAGCAAACGGGACAGTACTCCCTACGAGCAGTACGTC. Translation gives CASKRDSTPYEQYV.

The sample holds a few counts of this clone. CDR3 nucleotide sequence: TGTGCCAGCAGTTATTGGGGACAGGGTCCCTCTAGTCGGCCCCAGCATTTT. It encodes CASSYWGQGPSSRPQHF. V usage is TRBV6-4 and J usage is TRBJ1-5; TRBD1 matches 9 bases. Germline CDR1 is MRHNA and CDR2 is SNTAGT. The trim removed 5 bases at V and 9 bases at J, leaving 17 bases unmatched. The CDR3 runs to 17 residues.

The rearrangement uses TRBV24-1 and TRBJ1-1; tentatively, D is TRBD1 (5 bases). Deletions cut 6 bases from V and 4 bases from J, with 17 bases between. Germline assignment: CDR1 KGHDR and CDR2 SFDVKD. There are 15 residues in the CDR3. The CDR3, as DNA: TGTGCCACCAGTAATTGGGGCTGGGTGAGCACTGAAGCTTTCTTT. Translating it yields CATSNWGWVSTEAFF.

This clone showed up just once. The chain carries TRBV9 and TRBJ2-3; D might be TRBD2 (6 bases). The germline V and J ends were trimmed by 0 bases and 6 bases, with 11 bases remaining between them. The CDR3 spans 14 residues. CDR1 and CDR2 from the germline V gene are SGDLS and YYNGEE. The CDR3 DNA sequence: TGTGCCAGCAGCGTAGCGCAGGGAGGCGATACGCAGTATTTT. Translated, it gives CASSVAQGGDTQYF.